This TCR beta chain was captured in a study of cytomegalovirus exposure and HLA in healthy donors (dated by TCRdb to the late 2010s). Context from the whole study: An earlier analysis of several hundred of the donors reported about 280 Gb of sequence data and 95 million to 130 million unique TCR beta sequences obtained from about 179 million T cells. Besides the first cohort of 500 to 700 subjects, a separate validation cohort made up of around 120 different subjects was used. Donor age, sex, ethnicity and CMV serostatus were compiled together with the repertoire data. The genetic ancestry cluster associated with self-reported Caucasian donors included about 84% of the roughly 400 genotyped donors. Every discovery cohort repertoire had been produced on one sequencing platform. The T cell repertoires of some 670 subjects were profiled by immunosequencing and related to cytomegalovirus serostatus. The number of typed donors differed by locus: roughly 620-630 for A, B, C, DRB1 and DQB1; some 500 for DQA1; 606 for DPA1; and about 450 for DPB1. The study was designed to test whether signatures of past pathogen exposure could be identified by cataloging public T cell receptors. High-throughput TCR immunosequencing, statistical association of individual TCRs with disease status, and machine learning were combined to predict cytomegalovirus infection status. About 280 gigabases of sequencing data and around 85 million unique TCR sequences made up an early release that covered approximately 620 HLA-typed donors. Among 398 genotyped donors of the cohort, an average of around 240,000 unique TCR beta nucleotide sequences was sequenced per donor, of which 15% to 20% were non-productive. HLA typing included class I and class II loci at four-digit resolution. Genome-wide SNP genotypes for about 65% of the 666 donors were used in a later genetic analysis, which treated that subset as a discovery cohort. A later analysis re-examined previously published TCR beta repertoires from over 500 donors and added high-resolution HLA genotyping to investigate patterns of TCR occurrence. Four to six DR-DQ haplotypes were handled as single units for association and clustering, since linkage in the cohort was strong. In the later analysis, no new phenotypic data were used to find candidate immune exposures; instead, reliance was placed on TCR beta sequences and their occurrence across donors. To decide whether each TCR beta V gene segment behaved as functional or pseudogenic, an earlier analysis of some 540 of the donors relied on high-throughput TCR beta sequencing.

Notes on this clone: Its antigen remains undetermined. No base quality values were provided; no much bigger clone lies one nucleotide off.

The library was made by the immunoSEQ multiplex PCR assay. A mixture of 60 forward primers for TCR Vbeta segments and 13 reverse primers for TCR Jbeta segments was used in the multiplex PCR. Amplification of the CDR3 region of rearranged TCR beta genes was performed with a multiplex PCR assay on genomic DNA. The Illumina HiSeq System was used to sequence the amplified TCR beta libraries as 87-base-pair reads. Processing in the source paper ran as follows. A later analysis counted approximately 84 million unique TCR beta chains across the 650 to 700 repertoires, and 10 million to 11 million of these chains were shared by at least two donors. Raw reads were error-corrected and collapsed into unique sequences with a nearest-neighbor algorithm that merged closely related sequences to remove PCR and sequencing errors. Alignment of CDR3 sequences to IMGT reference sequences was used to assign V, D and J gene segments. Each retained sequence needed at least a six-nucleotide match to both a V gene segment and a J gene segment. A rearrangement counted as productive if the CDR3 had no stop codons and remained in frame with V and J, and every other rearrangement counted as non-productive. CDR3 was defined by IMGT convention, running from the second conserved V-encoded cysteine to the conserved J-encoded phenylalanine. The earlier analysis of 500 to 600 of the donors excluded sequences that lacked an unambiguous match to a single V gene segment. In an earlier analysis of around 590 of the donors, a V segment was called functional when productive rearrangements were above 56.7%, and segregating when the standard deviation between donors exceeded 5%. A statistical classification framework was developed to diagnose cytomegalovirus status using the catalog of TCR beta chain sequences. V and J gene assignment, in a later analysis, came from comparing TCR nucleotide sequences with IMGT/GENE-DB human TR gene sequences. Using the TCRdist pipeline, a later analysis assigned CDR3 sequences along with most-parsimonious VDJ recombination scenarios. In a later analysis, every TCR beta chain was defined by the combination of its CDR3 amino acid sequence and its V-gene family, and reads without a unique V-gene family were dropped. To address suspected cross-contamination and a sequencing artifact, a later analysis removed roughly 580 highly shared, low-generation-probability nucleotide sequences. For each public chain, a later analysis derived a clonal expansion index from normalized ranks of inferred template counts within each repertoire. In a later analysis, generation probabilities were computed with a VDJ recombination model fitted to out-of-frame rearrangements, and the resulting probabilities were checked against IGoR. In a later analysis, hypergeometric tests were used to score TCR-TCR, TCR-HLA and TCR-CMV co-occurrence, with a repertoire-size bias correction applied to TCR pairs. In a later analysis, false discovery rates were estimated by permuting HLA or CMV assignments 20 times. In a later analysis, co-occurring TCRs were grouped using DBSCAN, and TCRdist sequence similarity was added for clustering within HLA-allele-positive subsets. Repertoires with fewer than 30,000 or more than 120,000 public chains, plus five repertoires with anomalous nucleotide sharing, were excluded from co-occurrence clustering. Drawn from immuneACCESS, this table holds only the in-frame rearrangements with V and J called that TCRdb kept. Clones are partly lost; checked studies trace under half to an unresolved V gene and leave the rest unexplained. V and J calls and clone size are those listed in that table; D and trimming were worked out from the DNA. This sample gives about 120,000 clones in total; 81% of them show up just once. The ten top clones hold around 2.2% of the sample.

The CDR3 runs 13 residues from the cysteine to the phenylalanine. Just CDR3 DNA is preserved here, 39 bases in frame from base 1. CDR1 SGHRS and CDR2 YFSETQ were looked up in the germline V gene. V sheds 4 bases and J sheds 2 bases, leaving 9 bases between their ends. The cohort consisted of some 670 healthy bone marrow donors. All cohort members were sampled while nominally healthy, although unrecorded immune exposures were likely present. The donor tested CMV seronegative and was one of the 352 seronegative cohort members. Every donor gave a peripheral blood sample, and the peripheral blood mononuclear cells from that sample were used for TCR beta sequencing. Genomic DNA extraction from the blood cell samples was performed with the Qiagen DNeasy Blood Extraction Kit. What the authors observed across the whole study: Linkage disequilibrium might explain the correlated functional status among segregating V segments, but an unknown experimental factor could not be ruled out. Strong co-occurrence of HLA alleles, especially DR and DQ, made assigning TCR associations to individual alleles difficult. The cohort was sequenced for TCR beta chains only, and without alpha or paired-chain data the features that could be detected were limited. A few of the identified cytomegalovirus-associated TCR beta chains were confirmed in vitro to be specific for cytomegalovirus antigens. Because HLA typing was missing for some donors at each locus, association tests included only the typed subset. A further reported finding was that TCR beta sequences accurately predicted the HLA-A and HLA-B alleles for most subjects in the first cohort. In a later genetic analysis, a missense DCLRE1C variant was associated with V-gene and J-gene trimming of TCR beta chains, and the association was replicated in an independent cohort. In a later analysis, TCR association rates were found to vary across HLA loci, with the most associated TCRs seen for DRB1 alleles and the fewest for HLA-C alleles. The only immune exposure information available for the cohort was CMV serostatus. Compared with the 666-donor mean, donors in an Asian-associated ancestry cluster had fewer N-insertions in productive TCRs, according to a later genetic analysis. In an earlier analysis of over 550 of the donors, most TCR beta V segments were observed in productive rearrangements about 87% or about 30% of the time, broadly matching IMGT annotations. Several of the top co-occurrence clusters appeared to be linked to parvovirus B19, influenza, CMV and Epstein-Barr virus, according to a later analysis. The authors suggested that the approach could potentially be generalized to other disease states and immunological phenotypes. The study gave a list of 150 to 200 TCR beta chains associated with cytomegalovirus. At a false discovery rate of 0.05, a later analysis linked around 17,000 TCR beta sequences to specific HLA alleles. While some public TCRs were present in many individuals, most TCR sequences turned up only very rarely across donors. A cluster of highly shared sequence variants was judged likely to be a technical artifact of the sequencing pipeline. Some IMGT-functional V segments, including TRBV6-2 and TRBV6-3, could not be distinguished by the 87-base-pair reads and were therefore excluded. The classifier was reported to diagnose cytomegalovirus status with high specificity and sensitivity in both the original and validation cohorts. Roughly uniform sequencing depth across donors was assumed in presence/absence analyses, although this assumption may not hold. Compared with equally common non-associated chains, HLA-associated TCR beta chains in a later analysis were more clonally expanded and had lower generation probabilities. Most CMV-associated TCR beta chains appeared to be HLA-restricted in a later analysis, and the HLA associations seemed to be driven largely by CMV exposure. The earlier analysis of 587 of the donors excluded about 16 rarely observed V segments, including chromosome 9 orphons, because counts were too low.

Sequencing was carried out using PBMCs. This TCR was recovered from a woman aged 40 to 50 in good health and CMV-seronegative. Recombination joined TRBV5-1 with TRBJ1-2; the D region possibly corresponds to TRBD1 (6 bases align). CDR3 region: CASSTTGNYGYTF. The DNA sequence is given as TGCGCCAGCAGCACAACAGGGAACTATGGCTACACCTTC.